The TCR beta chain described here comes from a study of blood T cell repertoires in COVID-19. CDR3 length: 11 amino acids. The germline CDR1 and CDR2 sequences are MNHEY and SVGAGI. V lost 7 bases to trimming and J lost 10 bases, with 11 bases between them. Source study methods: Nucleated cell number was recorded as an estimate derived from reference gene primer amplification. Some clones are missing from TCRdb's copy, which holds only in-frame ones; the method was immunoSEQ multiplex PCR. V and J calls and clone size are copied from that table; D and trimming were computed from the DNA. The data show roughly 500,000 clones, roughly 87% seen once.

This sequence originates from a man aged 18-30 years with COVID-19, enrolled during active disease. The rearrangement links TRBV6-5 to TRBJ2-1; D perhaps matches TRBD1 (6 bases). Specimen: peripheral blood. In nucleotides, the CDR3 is TGTGCCAGCAATAAAGGGGGAGAGCAGTTCTTC. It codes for CASNKGGEQFF.